This TCR beta chain was recovered during a study of blood T cell repertoires in COVID-19. Across the study: Acute-phase and convalescent COVID-19 samples originated in the United States, Italy and Spain. Sample material is recorded as cDNA or gDNA derived from T cells, B-cell-depleted T cells, or PBMCs.

CDR1 and CDR2 from the germline V gene are SGHTA and FQGNSA. V was trimmed by 5 bases and J by 5 bases, leaving 15 bases between them. This CDR3 has 14 residues. Authors' analysis steps: The assay estimated nucleated cells by amplifying reference gene primers. TCRdb's table, derived via immunoSEQ multiplex PCR, lists solely in-frame clones and lacks some. The DNA gave D and trimming, while V, J and clone size come from that table. The table records some 250,000 clones, about 83% of them present only once. This sequence originates from an elderly man with acute or convalescent COVID-19. The genes are TRBV7-2 and TRBJ2-5, with D possibly TRBD2 on 5 matching bases. Input material: peripheral blood. The CDR3, as DNA: TGTGCCAGCAGCCAAGAACTAGGGTGGGAGACCCAGTACTTC. This sequence encodes CASSQELGWETQYF.